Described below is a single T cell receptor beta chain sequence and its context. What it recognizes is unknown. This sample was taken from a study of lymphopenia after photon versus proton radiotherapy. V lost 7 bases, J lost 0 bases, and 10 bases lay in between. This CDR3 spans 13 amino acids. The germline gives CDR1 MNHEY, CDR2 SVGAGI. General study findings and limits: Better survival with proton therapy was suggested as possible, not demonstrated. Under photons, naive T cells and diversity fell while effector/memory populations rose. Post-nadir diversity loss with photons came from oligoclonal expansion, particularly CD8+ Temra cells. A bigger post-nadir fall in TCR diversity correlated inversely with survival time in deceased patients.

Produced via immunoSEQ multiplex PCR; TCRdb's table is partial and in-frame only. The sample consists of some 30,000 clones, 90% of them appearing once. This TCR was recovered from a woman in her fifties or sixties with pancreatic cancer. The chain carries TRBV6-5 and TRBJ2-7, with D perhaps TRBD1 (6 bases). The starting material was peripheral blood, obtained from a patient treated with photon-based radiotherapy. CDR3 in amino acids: CASTGQSSYEQYF. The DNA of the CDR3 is TGTGCCAGCACCGGACAGAGCTCCTACGAGCAGTACTTC.